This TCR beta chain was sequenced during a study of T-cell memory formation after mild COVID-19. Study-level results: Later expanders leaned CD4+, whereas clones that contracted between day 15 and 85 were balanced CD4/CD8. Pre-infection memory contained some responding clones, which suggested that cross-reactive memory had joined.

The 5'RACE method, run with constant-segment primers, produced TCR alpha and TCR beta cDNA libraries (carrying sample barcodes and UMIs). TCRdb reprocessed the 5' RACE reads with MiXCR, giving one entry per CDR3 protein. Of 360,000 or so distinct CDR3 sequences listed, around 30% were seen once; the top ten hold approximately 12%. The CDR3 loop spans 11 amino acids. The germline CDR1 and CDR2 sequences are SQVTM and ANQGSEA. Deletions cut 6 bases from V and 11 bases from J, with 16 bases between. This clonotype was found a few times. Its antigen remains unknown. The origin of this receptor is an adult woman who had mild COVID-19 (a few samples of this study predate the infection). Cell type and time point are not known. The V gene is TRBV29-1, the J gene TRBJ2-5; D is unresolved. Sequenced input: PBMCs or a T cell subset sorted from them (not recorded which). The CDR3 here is CSVDDPAMQYF. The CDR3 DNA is TGCAGCGTGGACGACCCTGCCATGCAGTACTTC.